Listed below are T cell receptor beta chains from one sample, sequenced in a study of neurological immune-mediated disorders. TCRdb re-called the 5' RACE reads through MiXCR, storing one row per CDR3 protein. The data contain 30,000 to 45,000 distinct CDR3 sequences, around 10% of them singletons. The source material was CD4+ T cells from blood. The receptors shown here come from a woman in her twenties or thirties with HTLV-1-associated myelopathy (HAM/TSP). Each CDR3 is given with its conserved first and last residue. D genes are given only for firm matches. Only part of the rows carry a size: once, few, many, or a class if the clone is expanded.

cdr3_aa: CASSAQGQGAYNSPLHF
cdr3_nt: TGTGCCAGCAGCGCCCAGGGACAGGGGGCTTATAATTCACCCCTCCACTTT
v_call: TRBV9
d_call: TRBD1
clone_size: many
j_call: TRBJ1-6

cdr3_aa: CASSLGVGADTQYF
cdr3_nt: TGCGCCAGCAGCTTGGGGGTAGGGGCAGATACGCAGTATTTT
v_call: TRBV5-1
d_call: .
clone_size: many
j_call: TRBJ2-3

cdr3_aa: CSARVLAGRAKNIQYF
cdr3_nt: TGCAGTGCTAGAGTACTAGCGGGGAGAGCCAAAAACATTCAGTACTTC
v_call: TRBV20-1
d_call: TRBD2
clone_size: many
j_call: TRBJ2-4

cdr3_aa: CSARGGQPQHF
cdr3_nt: TGCAGTGCTAGAGGCGGTCAGCCCCAGCATTTT
v_call: TRBV20-1
d_call: .
clone_size: many
j_call: TRBJ1-5

cdr3_aa: CSVAHRGGEQYF
cdr3_nt: TGCAGCGTCGCCCATCGGGGGGGCGAGCAGTACTTC
v_call: TRBV29-1
d_call: TRBD2
clone_size: many
j_call: TRBJ2-7

cdr3_aa: CSAGGGTSGGEALTDTQYF
cdr3_nt: TGCAGTGCTGGTGGCGGGACTAGCGGGGGGGAGGCCCTCACAGATACGCAGTATTTT
v_call: TRBV20-1
d_call: TRBD2
clone_size: many
j_call: TRBJ2-3

cdr3_aa: CAWSQGARFRDQPQHF
cdr3_nt: TGTGCCTGGAGCCAGGGAGCTCGGTTTAGGGATCAGCCCCAGCATTTT
v_call: TRBV30
d_call: .
clone_size: .
j_call: TRBJ1-5

cdr3_aa: CSVEGPQGTDTQYF
cdr3_nt: TGCAGCGTTGAAGGTCCCCAGGGGACAGATACGCAGTATTTT
v_call: TRBV29-1
d_call: .
clone_size: .
j_call: TRBJ2-3

cdr3_aa: CASSLMVAGGHEQFF
cdr3_nt: TGTGCCAGCAGCTTAATGGTAGCGGGGGGCCATGAGCAGTTCTTC
v_call: TRBV7-2
d_call: TRBD2
clone_size: many
j_call: TRBJ2-1

cdr3_aa: CASSRQGQTLLTDTQYF
cdr3_nt: TGTGCCAGCTCACGGCAGGGACAGACCCTATTAACAGATACGCAGTATTTT
v_call: TRBV18
d_call: TRBD1
clone_size: many
j_call: TRBJ2-3

cdr3_aa: CATRGRDEQFF
cdr3_nt: TGTGCCACCAGAGGCAGGGATGAGCAGTTCTTC
v_call: TRBV24-1
d_call: .
clone_size: once
j_call: TRBJ2-1

cdr3_aa: CASSNSPIRHTEAFF
cdr3_nt: TGTGCCAGCAGCAACAGTCCTATTCGGCACACTGAAGCTTTCTTT
v_call: TRBV7-9
d_call: .
clone_size: many
j_call: TRBJ1-1

cdr3_aa: CSATPIAGLNYEQYF
cdr3_nt: TGCAGTGCTACCCCTATAGCGGGTCTTAACTACGAGCAGTACTTC
v_call: TRBV20-1
d_call: TRBD2
clone_size: many
j_call: TRBJ2-7

cdr3_aa: CASSPPRASARDNEQFF
cdr3_nt: TGTGCCAGCAGCCCCCCCAGGGCTAGCGCGAGAGACAATGAGCAGTTCTTC
v_call: TRBV7-9
d_call: .
clone_size: many
j_call: TRBJ2-1

cdr3_aa: CASSLEDVFGNTIYF
cdr3_nt: TGCGCCAGCAGCTTGGAGGACGTTTTTGGAAACACCATATATTTT
v_call: TRBV5-1
d_call: .
clone_size: many
j_call: TRBJ1-3

cdr3_aa: CSATRLAGGPLDTQYF
cdr3_nt: TGCAGTGCTACGCGACTAGCGGGGGGGCCTCTCGATACGCAGTATTTT
v_call: TRBV20-1
d_call: TRBD2
clone_size: many
j_call: TRBJ2-3

cdr3_aa: CSALHPGQAGEKLFF
cdr3_nt: TGCAGTGCCCTACACCCTGGACAGGCTGGCGAAAAACTGTTTTTT
v_call: TRBV20-1
d_call: TRBD1
clone_size: many
j_call: TRBJ1-4

cdr3_aa: CASSSKATTYEQYF
cdr3_nt: TGTGCCAGCAGCTCCAAGGCCACTACCTACGAGCAGTACTTC
v_call: TRBV11-2
d_call: .
clone_size: many
j_call: TRBJ2-7

cdr3_aa: CATGDGGASYNEQFF
cdr3_nt: TGCGCCACCGGGGATGGCGGGGCCTCCTACAATGAGCAGTTCTTC
v_call: TRBV5-1
d_call: .
clone_size: many
j_call: TRBJ2-1

cdr3_aa: CASSEGGTGRNTEAFF
cdr3_nt: TGCGCCAGCAGCGAGGGCGGGACAGGGAGGAACACTGAAGCTTTCTTT
v_call: TRBV5-1
d_call: TRBD1
clone_size: many
j_call: TRBJ1-1

cdr3_aa: CASKRTGLVSTDTQYF
cdr3_nt: TGTGCCAGCAAGCGTACCGGACTAGTCTCCACAGATACGCAGTATTTT
v_call: TRBV2
d_call: TRBD2
clone_size: many
j_call: TRBJ2-3

cdr3_aa: CASSLKQGGSNEKLFF
cdr3_nt: TGCGCCAGCAGCTTGAAACAGGGAGGATCGAATGAAAAACTGTTTTTT
v_call: TRBV5-1
d_call: .
clone_size: many
j_call: TRBJ1-4

cdr3_aa: CASSWGLGREYEQYF
cdr3_nt: TGCGCCAGCAGCTGGGGACTGGGACGGGAGTACGAGCAGTACTTC
v_call: TRBV5-1
d_call: .
clone_size: .
j_call: TRBJ2-7

cdr3_aa: CASSSTGGSGGYTF
cdr3_nt: TGCGCCAGCAGCTCGACAGGGGGATCGGGCGGCTACACCTTC
v_call: TRBV5-1
d_call: TRBD1
clone_size: many
j_call: TRBJ1-2

cdr3_aa: CASSPTGTGRFWAQHF
cdr3_nt: TGTGCCAGCTCCCCGACGGGGACAGGGAGGTTCTGGGCCCAGCATTTT
v_call: TRBV6-5
d_call: TRBD1
clone_size: many
j_call: TRBJ1-5

cdr3_aa: CASSKEVLDTSTDTQYF
cdr3_nt: TGTGCCAGCAGCAAAGAGGTATTAGACACTAGCACAGATACGCAGTATTTT
v_call: TRBV21-1
d_call: .
clone_size: many
j_call: TRBJ2-3

cdr3_aa: CASSPSTAQFF
cdr3_nt: TGTGCCAGCAGCCCATCGACAGCTCAGTTCTTC
v_call: TRBV7-9
d_call: .
clone_size: many
j_call: TRBJ2-1

cdr3_aa: CATSRELATYNSPLHF
cdr3_nt: TGTGCCACCAGCAGAGAGTTGGCGACCTATAATTCACCCCTCCACTTT
v_call: TRBV15
d_call: .
clone_size: many
j_call: TRBJ1-6

cdr3_aa: CSARLSPSQETQYF
cdr3_nt: TGCAGTGCTAGATTATCCCCGTCCCAAGAGACCCAGTACTTC
v_call: TRBV20-1
d_call: .
clone_size: many
j_call: TRBJ2-5

cdr3_aa: CASGLGDRSPSYEQYF
cdr3_nt: TGTGCTAGTGGTTTGGGGGACAGATCTCCTTCCTACGAGCAGTACTTC
v_call: TRBV12-5
d_call: TRBD1
clone_size: few
j_call: TRBJ2-7

cdr3_aa: CASSFRDFEEKLFF
cdr3_nt: TGTGCCAGCAGTTTCCGGGATTTCGAAGAAAAACTGTTTTTT
v_call: TRBV12-3/TRBV12-4
d_call: .
clone_size: many
j_call: TRBJ1-4

cdr3_aa: CASSFYRGSTDTQYF
cdr3_nt: TGTGCCAGCAGTTTCTACAGGGGCAGCACAGATACGCAGTATTTT
v_call: TRBV12-3/TRBV12-4
d_call: TRBD1
clone_size: .
j_call: TRBJ2-3

cdr3_aa: CASTFSGAGDTQYF
cdr3_nt: TGTGCCAGCACCTTTTCGGGGGCTGGAGATACGCAGTATTTT
v_call: TRBV12-3/TRBV12-4
d_call: .
clone_size: many
j_call: TRBJ2-3

cdr3_aa: CASSFGGRVLTGDTQYF
cdr3_nt: TGCGCCAGCAGCTTCGGCGGGAGAGTGTTGACGGGAGATACGCAGTATTTT
v_call: TRBV5-1
d_call: TRBD2
clone_size: medium-sized
j_call: TRBJ2-3

cdr3_aa: CASSFQGAVTEAFF
cdr3_nt: TGTGCCAGCAGCTTTCAGGGGGCTGTCACTGAAGCTTTCTTT
v_call: TRBV13
d_call: TRBD1
clone_size: many
j_call: TRBJ1-1

cdr3_aa: CASTKDGNPLGGYTF
cdr3_nt: TGCGCCAGCACGAAGGACGGGAATCCCCTCGGAGGCTACACCTTC
v_call: TRBV5-1
d_call: .
clone_size: many
j_call: TRBJ1-2

cdr3_aa: CASSPGGGVRLSETQYF
cdr3_nt: TGTGCCAGCAGCCCGGGAGGAGGTGTCCGGCTTTCAGAGACCCAGTACTTC
v_call: TRBV5-6
d_call: TRBD2
clone_size: .
j_call: TRBJ2-5

cdr3_aa: CASSLDGVGRGSYNEQFF
cdr3_nt: TGTGCCAGCAGCTTAGATGGGGTTGGCAGGGGCTCCTACAATGAGCAGTTCTTC
v_call: TRBV11-2
d_call: .
clone_size: many
j_call: TRBJ2-1

cdr3_aa: CASSLGPRPYEQYF
cdr3_nt: TGTGCCAGCAGCTTAGGGCCAAGACCTTACGAGCAGTACTTC
v_call: TRBV7-9
d_call: .
clone_size: many
j_call: TRBJ2-7

cdr3_aa: CASSRDRGQNDWAFF
cdr3_nt: TGTGCCAGCAGCCGGGACAGGGGGCAAAATGATTGGGCTTTCTTT
v_call: TRBV5-6
d_call: TRBD1
clone_size: many
j_call: TRBJ1-1